This T cell receptor beta chain was observed in a study of blood T cells in healthy people across ages. With a J-beta primer mix and a sample-barcoded 5' primer, a second PCR ran roughly 6 to 11 cycles. Each CDR3 protein is one row after TCRdb ran MiXCR on the 5' RACE reads. The sample lists about 1.7 million distinct CDR3 sequences; 25% to 30% were seen once. This clonotype has ten or more counts. The specimen was blood. This TCR came from a woman in her thirties in good health.

CDR3 sequence (DNA): TGTGCCAGCAGCTTAGTTGGAGGGGACGAGCAGTACTTC. Its translation: CASSLVGGDEQYF. The V call is TRBV7-9, the J call TRBJ2-7; the D gene is possibly TRBD2 (6 bases). The ends were cut back, 1 base at V and 5 bases at J, with 9 bases in the middle. CDR3 length: 13 residues. Germline CDR1 is SEHNR and CDR2 is FQNEAQ (reference sequence). The full variable domain, completed using reference TRBV7-9 and TRBJ2-7, is DTGVSQNPRHKITKRGQNVTFRCDPISEHNRLYWYRQTLGQGPEFLTYFQNEAQLEKSRLLSDRFSAERPKGSFSTLEIQRTEQGDSAMYLCASSLVGGDEQYFGPGTRLTVT.